This TCR beta chain was captured in a study of regulatory T cells in long-lasting Graves disease. Time point indicated: newly diagnosed GD, antithyroid drugs for less than 3 months. Isolated PBMC RNA provided the starting material for the TCR library. The TCR beta library used iRepertoire HTBI primers with Arm-PCR amplification of CDR3. Via MiXCR, TCRdb re-called the multiplex PCR reads, giving one row per CDR3 protein. This sample has 420,000 or so distinct CDR3 sequences, with about a sixth found just once. In this sample, this clonotype turned up many times. Trimming at V came to 3 bases and at J to 3 bases, leaving 5 bases not matched to a gene. The CDR3 totals 15 residues. Germline V gives CDR1 SNHLY, CDR2 FYNNEI. The same data also contributed to another study, on T cells in Graves' hyperthyroidism and ophthalmopathy.

The chain has TRBV2 and TRBJ2-7; TRBD2 aligns across 10 bases. The source of this sequence is a woman between 18 and 29 years old with Graves disease. Source: peripheral blood mononuclear cells (PBMCs), taken at new diagnosis, from a patient treated with antithyroid drugs. This CDR3 reads CASSDVAGGHYEQYF. DNA of the CDR3: TGTGCCAGCAGTGATGTAGCGGGAGGACACTACGAGCAGTACTTC.